Presented here are 11 T cell receptor beta chains from one specimen sequenced in a study of CD8+ T cells in alopecia areata. It was cDNA, reverse transcribed from extracted RNA, that served as the sequencing template. The table came from immunoSEQ multiplex PCR; TCRdb's copy has only in-frame clones and leaves some out. The sample records about 180,000 clones, about 63% being singletons. This specimen was CD4+ T cells sorted from blood, taken at week 0. These receptors were taken from a human donor with alopecia areata.

DNA for the CDR3: TGTGCCAGCAGCTTAGGACCCTTCACAGATACGCAGTATTTT. This encodes CASSLGPFTDTQYF. This chain connects TRBV7-2 to TRBJ2-3; the D is unclear. Deletions cut 1 base from V and 2 bases from J, with 7 bases between. Germline V lookup: CDR1 SGHTA, CDR2 FQGNSA. This CDR3 is built from 14 residues.

CDR3 nucleotide sequence: TGCGCCAGCAGCTTTAGGGGCGGAGATACGCAGTATTTT. Its translation: CASSFRGGDTQYF. The V and J genes are TRBV5-1 and TRBJ2-3; weak D call: TRBD1 (5 bases). V gave up 2 bases and J gave up 5 bases, with 9 bases separating them. The germline CDR1 and CDR2 sequences are SGHRS and YFSETQ. There are 13 residues in the CDR3.

This clone appeared a few times. This chain links TRBV29-1 with TRBJ2-1; TRBD2 is a possible D gene (5 bases). From germline, CDR1 is SQVTM and CDR2 ANQGSEA. V was trimmed by 4 bases and J by 3 bases, leaving 10 bases between them. The CDR3 is made up of 13 amino acids. CDR3 nucleotides: TGCAGCGTTGGCGACTACGTCTACAATGAGCAGTTCTTC. The encoded protein is CSVGDYVYNEQFF.

This clone turned up a few times. CDR3 nucleotides: TGTGCCAGCAGTTCGGGGACTTTTCAAGAGACCCAGTACTTC. It codes for CASSSGTFQETQYF. The rearrangement links TRBV28 to TRBJ2-5, with D possibly TRBD2 on 6 matching bases. The CDR3 totals 14 residues. The V end lost 4 bases, the J end lost 2 bases, and 11 bases lay between the germline ends. Germline-derived CDR1 and CDR2 are MDHEN and SYDVKM.

This clone turned up a few times. The V call is TRBV30, the J call TRBJ1-6; D possibly corresponds to TRBD1 (5 bases). The CDR3 loop spans 13 amino acids. Trimming removed 1 base from V and 7 bases from J, with 8 bases in between. CDR1 is GTSNPN and CDR2 is SVGIG in the germline V gene (reference sequence). In nucleotides, the CDR3 is TGTGCCTGGAGTGCCGGGACGAATTCACCCCTCCACTTT. Its protein is CAWSAGTNSPLHF.

This clone was detected a few times. The CDR3 protein is CASSITGLNQPQHF. For the CDR3, the DNA is TGTGCCAGTAGTATAACAGGGCTCAATCAGCCCCAGCATTTT. The gene calls are TRBV19 and TRBJ1-5, with a tentative D call TRBD1 (6 bases). V was cut by 2 bases and J by 3 bases, with 8 bases left in between. Germline CDR1 reads LNHDA; CDR2 reads SQIVND (reference sequence). This CDR3 is built from 14 residues.

The chain employs TRBV7-2 and TRBJ2-7; a weak D match, TRBD1 (6 bases). This CDR3 has 16 residues. V lost 0 bases to trimming and J lost 6 bases, with 18 bases between them. Germline values: CDR1 SGHTA, CDR2 FQGNSA. The CDR3 loop is CASSLALGRGAVEQYF. The CDR3 bases are TGTGCCAGCAGCTTAGCGCTAGGCAGGGGAGCGGTCGAGCAGTACTTC. Looking up the rest from reference TRBV7-2 and TRBJ2-7 gives the full variable domain: GAGVSQSPSNKVTEKGKDVELRCDPISGHTALYWYRQSLGQGLEFLIYFQGNSAPDKSGLPSDRFSAERTGGSVSTLTIQRTQQEDSAVYLCASSLALGRGAVEQYFGPGTRLTVT.

This chain connects TRBV5-4 to TRBJ1-1, with 7 bases identical to TRBD1. There are 12 residues in the CDR3. The V gene's germline CDR1 is SGHNT and CDR2 YYREEE (reference sequence). V trimming: 4 bases; J trimming: 8 bases; junction bases outside the gene matches: 5. The CDR3 spells CASSMPGQEAFF. The CDR3 DNA reads TGTGCCAGCAGCATGCCGGGACAGGAAGCTTTCTTT.

The rearrangement joins TRBV30 to TRBJ1-1; D call uncertain. There are 13 residues in the CDR3. Germline values: CDR1 GTSNPN, CDR2 SVGIG (reference sequence). The V end lost 5 bases, the J end lost 4 bases, and 14 bases lay between the germline ends. CDR3 coding DNA: TGTGCCTGGGCTTATAGGATGGGCACTGAAGCTTTCTTT. It encodes CAWAYRMGTEAFF.

V usage is TRBV7-9 and J usage is TRBJ2-3, with D possibly called TRBD1 or TRBD2 (5 bases each). CDR3 size: 15 residues. V lost 5 bases and J lost 2, with 14 bases in between. Germline V gene data show CDR1 as SEHNR and CDR2 as FQNEAQ (reference sequence). CDR3 bases: TGTGCCAGCAGCCAAGACCAGGGACCCACAGATACGCAGTATTTT. It codes for CASSQDQGPTDTQYF.

The V call is TRBV29-1, the J call TRBJ2-1; 7 nucleotides agree with TRBD1. The CDR3 covers 12 residues. The V gene's germline CDR1 is SQVTM and CDR2 ANQGSEA. V trimming: 7 bases; J trimming: 6 bases; junction bases outside the gene matches: 6. The CDR3 DNA follows: TGCAGCGGGAAGACAGGGTCCAATGAGCAGTTCTTC. It codes for CSGKTGSNEQFF.